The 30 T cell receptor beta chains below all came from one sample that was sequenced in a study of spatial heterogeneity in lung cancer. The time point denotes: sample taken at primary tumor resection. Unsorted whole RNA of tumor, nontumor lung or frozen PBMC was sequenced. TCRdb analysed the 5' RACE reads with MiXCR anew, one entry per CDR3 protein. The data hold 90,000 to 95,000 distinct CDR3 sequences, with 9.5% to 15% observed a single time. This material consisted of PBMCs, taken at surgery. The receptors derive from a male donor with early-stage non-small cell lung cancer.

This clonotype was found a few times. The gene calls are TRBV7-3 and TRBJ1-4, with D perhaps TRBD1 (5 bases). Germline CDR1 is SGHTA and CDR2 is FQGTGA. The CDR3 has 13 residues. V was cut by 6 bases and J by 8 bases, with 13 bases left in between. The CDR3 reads CASSTGQGEKLFF. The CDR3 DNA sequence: TGTGCCAGCAGTACAGGCCAAGGCGAAAAACTGTTTTTT.

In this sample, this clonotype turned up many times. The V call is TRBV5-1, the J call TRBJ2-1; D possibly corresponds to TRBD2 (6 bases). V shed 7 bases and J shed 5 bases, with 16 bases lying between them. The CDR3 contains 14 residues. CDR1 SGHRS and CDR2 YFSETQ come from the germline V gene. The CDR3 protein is CASAVPQRDNEQFF. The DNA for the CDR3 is TGCGCCAGCGCCGTCCCCCAGCGGGACAATGAGCAGTTCTTC.

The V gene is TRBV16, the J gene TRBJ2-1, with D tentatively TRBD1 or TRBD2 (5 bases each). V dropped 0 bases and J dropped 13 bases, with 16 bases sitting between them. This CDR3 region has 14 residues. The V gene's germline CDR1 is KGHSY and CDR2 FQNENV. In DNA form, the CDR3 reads TGTGCCAGCAGCCAATCTAACGGGGCCGGGGCTCAGTTCTTC. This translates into CASSQSNGAGAQFF.

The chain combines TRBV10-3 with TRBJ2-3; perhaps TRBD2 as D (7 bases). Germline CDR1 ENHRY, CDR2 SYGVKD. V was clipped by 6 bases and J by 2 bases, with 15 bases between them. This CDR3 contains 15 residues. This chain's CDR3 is CAISPRGAVTDTQYF. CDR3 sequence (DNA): TGTGCCATCAGCCCTCGGGGGGCCGTCACAGATACGCAGTATTTT.

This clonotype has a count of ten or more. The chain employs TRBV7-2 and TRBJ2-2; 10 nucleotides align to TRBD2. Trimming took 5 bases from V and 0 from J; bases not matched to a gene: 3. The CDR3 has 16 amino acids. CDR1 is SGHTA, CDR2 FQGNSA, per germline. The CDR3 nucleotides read TGTGCCAGCAGCCGCACTAGCGGGGCGAACACCGGGGAGCTGTTTTTT. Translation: CASSRTSGANTGELFF.

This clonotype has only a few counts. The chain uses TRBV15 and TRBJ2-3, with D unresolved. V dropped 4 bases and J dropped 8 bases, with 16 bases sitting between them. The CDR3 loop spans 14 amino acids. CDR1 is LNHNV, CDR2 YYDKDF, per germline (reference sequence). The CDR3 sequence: CATSKAIQSSTQYF. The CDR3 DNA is TGTGCCACCAGCAAAGCGATACAATCAAGTACGCAGTATTTT.

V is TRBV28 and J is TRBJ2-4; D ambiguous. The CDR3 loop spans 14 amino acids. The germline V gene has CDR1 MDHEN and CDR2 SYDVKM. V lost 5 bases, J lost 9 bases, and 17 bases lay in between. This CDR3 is CASSTGPRNAIQYF. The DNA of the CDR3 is TGTGCCAGCAGTACTGGCCCCCGGAATGCCATTCAGTACTTC. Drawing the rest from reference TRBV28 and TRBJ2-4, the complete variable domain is DVKVTQSSRYLVKRTGEKVFLECVQDMDHENMFWYRQDPGLGLRLIYFSYDVKMKEKGDIPEGYSVSREKKERFSLILESASTNQTSMYLCASSTGPRNAIQYFGAGTRLSVL.

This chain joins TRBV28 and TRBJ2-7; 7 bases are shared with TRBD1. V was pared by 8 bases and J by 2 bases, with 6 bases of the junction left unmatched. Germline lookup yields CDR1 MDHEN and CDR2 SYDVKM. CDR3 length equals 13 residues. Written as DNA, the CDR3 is TGTGCCAGCCTCCCGACAGGGACCTACGAGCAGTACTTC. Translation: CASLPTGTYEQYF.

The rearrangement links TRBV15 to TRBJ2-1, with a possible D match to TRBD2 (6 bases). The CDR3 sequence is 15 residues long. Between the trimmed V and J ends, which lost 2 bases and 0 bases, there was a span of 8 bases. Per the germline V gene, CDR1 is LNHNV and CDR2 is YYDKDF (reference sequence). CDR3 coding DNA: TGTGCCACCAGCAGACGTAGCGGCTCCTACAATGAGCAGTTCTTC. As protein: CATSRRSGSYNEQFF. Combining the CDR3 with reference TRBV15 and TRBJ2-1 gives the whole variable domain DAMVIQNPRYQVTQFGKPVTLSCSQTLNHNVMYWYQQKSSQAPKLLFHYYDKDFNNEADTPDNFQSRRPNTSFCFLDIRSPGLGDTAMYLCATSRRSGSYNEQFFGPGTRLTVL.

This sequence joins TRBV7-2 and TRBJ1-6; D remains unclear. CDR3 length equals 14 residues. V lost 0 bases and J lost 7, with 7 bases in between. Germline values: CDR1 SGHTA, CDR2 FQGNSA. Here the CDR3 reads CASSLAAENSPLHF. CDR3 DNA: TGTGCCAGCAGCTTAGCGGCAGAGAATTCACCCCTCCACTTT.

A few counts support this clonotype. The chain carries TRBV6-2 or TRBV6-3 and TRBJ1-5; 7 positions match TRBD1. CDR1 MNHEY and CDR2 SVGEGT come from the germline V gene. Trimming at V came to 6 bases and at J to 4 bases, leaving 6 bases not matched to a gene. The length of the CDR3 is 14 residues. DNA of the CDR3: TGTGCCAGCAGATGGACAGGAGATAATCAGCCCCAGCATTTT. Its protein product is CASRWTGDNQPQHF.

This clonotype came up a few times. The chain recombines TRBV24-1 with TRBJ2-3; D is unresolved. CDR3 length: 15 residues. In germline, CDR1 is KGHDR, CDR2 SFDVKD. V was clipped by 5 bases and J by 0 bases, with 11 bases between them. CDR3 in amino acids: CATSARTASTDTQYF. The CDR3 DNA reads TGTGCCACCAGTGCCCGGACGGCAAGCACAGATACGCAGTATTTT.

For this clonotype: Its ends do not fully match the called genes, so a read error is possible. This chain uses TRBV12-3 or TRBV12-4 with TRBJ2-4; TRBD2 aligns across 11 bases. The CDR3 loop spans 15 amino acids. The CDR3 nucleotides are TGTGCCAGCGGTTTAGCGGGGGGGTTAAAAAACATTCAGTACTTC. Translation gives CASGLAGGLKNIQYF.

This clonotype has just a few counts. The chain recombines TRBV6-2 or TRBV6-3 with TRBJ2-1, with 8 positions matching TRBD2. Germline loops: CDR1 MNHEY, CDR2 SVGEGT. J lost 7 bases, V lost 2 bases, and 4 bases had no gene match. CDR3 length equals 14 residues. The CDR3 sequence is CASSYGRGANEQFF. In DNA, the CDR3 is TGTGCCAGCAGTTACGGGCGGGGGGCTAATGAGCAGTTCTTC.

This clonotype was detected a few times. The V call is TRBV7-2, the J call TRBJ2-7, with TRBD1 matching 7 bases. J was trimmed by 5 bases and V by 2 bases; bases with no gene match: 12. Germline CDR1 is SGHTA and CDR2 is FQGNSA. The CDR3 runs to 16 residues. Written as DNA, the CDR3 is TGTGCCAGCAGCTTACGGGGACAGCATCGCGAGGACGAGCAGTACTTC. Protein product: CASSLRGQHREDEQYF.

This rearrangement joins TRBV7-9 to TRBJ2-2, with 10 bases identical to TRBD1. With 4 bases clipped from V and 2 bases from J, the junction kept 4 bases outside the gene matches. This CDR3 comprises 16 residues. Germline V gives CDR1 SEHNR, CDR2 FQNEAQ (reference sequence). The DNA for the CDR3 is TGTGCCAGCAGCTCCCGGGACAGGGGTAACACCGGGGAGCTGTTTTTT. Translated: CASSSRDRGNTGELFF.

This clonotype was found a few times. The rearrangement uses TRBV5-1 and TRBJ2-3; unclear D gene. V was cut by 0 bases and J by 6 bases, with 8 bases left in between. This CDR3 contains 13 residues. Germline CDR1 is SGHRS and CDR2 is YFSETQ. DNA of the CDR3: TGCGCCAGCAGCTTGGACCAGTCGGATACGCAGTATTTT. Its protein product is CASSLDQSDTQYF. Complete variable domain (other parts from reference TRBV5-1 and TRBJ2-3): KAGVTQTPRYLIKTRGQQVTLSCSPISGHRSVSWYQQTPGQGLQFLFEYFSETQRNKGNFPGRFSGRQFSNSRSEMNVSTLELGDSALYLCASSLDQSDTQYFGPGTRLTVL.

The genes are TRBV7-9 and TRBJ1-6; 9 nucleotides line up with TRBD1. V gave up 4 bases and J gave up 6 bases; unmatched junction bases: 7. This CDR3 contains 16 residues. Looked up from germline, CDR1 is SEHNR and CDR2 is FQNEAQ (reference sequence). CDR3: CASSSGQGQGNSPLHF. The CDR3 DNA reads TGTGCCAGCAGCTCCGGACAGGGGCAGGGTAATTCACCCCTCCACTTT.

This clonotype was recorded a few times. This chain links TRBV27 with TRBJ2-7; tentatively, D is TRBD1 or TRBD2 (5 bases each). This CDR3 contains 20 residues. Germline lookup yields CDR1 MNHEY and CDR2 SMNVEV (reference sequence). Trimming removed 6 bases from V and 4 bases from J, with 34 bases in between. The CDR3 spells CASRDSRHPPREGFSYEQYF. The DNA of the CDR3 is TGTGCCAGCAGGGATTCCAGACACCCACCTCGTGAGGGGTTTTCTTACGAGCAGTACTTC.

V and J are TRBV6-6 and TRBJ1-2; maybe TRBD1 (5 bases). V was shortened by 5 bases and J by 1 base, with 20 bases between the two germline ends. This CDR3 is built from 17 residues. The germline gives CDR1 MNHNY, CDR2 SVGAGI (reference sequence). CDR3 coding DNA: TGTGCCAGCAGTCCGCGGGGCCTGACTGGGAGTAACTATGGCTACACCTTC. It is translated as CASSPRGLTGSNYGYTF.

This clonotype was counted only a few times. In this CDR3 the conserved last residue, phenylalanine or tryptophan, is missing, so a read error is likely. The CDR3 region is CASSSGAGDSYNEQFY. CDR3 DNA sequence: TGCGCCAGCAGCTCCGGAGCGGGAGATTCCTACAATGAGCAGTTCTAC. The V call is TRBV5-1, the J call TRBJ2-1; 8 bases agree with TRBD2. Unmatched junction bases numbered 6, after V lost 3 bases and J lost 1 base. CDR3 size: 16 residues. CDR1 and CDR2 from the germline V gene are SGHRS and YFSETQ.

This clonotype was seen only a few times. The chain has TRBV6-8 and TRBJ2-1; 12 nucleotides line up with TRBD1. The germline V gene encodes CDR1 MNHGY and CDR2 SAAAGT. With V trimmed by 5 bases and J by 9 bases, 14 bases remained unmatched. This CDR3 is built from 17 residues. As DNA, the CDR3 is TGTGCCAGCAGTGCCCGTTTCCGGGACAGGGGGCGGGTTGAGCAGTTCTTC. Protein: CASSARFRDRGRVEQFF.

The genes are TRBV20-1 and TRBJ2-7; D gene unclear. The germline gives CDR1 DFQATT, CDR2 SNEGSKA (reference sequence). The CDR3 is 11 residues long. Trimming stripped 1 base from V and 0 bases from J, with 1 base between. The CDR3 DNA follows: TGCAGTGCTAGAGCCTCCTACGAGCAGTACTTC. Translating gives CSARASYEQYF.

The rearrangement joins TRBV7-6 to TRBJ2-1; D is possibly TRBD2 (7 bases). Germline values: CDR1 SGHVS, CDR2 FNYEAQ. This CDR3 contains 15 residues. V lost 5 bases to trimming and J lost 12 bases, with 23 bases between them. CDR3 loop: CASSPRRRGAFAQFF. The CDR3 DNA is TGTGCCAGCAGCCCTCGACGTCGGGGGGCGTTTGCGCAGTTCTTC.

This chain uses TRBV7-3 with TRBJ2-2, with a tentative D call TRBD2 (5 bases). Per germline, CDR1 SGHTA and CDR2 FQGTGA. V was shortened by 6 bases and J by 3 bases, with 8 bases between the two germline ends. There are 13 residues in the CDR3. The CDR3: CASRLGDTGELFF. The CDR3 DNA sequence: TGTGCCAGCAGACTGGGAGACACCGGGGAGCTGTTTTTT. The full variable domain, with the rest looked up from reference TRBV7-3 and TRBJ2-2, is GAGVSQTPSNKVTEKGKYVELRCDPISGHTALYWYRQSLGQGPEFLIYFQGTGAADDSGLPNDRFFAVRPEGSVSTLKIQRTERGDSAVYLCASRLGDTGELFFGEGSRLTVL.

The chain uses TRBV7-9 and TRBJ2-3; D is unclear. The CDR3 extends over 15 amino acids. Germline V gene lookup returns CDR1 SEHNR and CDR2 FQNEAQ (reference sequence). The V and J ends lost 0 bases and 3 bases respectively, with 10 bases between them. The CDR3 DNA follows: TGTGCCAGCAGCTTAGCGGTAAACCCAACAGATACGCAGTATTTT. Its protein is CASSLAVNPTDTQYF.

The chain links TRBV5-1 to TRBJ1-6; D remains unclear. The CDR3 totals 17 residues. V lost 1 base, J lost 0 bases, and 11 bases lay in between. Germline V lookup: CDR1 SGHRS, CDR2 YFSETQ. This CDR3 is CASSLKDGSSYNSPLHF. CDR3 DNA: TGCGCCAGCAGCTTGAAGGACGGGAGCTCCTATAATTCACCCCTCCACTTT.

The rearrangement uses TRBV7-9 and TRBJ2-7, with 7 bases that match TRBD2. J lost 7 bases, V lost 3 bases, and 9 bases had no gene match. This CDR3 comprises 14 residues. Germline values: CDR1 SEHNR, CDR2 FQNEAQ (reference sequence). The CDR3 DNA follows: TGTGCCAGCAGCTTTGGGGAGGGGATGGGGGAGCAGTACTTC. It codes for CASSFGEGMGEQYF.

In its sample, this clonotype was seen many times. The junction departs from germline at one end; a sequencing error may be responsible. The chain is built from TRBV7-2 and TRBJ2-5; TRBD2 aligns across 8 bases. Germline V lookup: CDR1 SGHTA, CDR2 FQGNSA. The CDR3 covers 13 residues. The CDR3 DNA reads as TGTGCCAGCAGCTCCACCCTAGCGGGTGGGGCGGACTTC. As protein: CASSSTLAGGADF.

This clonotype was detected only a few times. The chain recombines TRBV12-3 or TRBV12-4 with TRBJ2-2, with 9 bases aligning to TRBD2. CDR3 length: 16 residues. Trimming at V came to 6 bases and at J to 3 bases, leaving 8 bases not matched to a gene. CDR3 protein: CASRSGPSGDTGELFF. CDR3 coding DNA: TGTGCCAGCAGGTCGGGACCTAGCGGGGACACCGGGGAGCTGTTTTTT.